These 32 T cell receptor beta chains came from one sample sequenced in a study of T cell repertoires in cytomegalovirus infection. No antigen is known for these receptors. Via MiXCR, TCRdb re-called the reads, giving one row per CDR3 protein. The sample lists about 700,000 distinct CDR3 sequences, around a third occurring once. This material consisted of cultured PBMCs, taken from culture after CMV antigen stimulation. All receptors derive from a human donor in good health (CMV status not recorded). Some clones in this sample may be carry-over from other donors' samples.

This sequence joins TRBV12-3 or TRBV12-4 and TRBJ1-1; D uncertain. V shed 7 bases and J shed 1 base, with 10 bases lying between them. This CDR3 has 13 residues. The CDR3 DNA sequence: TGTGCCAGCACCTATACACCGAACACTGAAGCTTTCTTT. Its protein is CASTYTPNTEAFF.

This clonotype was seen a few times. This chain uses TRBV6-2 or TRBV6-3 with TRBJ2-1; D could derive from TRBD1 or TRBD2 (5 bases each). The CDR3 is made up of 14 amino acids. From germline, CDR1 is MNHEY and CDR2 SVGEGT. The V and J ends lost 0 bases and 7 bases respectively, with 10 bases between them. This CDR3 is CASSYSQGRNEQFF. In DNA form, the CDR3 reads TGTGCCAGCAGTTACTCCCAGGGACGGAATGAGCAGTTCTTC.

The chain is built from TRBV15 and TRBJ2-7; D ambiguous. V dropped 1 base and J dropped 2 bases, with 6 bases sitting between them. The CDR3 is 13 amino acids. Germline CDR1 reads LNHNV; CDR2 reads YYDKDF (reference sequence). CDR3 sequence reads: CATSRVWAYEQYF. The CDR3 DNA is TGTGCCACCAGCAGAGTTTGGGCCTACGAGCAGTACTTC. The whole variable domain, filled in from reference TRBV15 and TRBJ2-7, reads DAMVIQNPRYQVTQFGKPVTLSCSQTLNHNVMYWYQQKSSQAPKLLFHYYDKDFNNEADTPDNFQSRRPNTSFCFLDIRSPGLGDTAMYLCATSRVWAYEQYFGPGTRLTVT.

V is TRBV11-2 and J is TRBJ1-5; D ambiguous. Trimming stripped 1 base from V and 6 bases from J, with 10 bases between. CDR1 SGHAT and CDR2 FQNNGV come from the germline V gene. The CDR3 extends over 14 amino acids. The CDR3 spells CASSLGYWGQPQHF. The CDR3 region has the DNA TGTGCCAGCAGCTTAGGTTATTGGGGTCAGCCCCAGCATTTT.

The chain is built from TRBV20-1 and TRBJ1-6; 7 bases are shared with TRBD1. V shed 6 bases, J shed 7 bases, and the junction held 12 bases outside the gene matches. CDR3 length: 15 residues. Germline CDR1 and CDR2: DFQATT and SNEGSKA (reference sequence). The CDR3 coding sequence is TGCAGTGCGCCCGGACAGGTCGCTTACAATTCACCCCTCCACTTT. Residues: CSAPGQVAYNSPLHF.

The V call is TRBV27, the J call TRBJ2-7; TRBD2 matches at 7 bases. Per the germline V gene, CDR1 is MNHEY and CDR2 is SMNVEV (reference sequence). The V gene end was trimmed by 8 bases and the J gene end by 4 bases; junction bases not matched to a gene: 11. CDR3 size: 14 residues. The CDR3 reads CASGASGRTYEQYF. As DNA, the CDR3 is TGTGCCAGCGGGGCTAGCGGTAGGACTTACGAGCAGTACTTC.

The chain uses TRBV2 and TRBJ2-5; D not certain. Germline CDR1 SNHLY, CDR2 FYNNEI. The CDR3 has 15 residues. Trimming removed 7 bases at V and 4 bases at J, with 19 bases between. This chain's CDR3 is CASTRNQVVGETQYF. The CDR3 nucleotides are TGTGCCAGCACCCGGAATCAGGTAGTAGGAGAGACCCAGTACTTC. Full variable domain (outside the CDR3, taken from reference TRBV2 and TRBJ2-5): EPEVTQTPSHQVTQMGQEVILRCVPISNHLYFYWYRQILGQKVEFLVSFYNNEISEKSEIFDDQFSVERPDGSNFTLKIRSTKLEDSAMYFCASTRNQVVGETQYFGPGTRLLVL.

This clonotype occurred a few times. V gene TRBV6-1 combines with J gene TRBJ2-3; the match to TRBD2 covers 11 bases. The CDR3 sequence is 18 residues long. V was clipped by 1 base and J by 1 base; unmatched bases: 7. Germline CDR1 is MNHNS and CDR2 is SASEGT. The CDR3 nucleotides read TGTGCCAGCAGTGAAGGGCACCTAGCGGGGGGTGGCACAGATACGCAGTATTTT. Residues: CASSEGHLAGGGTDTQYF.

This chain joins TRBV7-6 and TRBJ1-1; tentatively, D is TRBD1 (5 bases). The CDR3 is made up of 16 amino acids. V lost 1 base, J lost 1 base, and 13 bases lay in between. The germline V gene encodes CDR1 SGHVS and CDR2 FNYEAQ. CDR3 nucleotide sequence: TGTGCCAGCAGCTTAGGGCAGGGCGGTGAGAACACTGAAGCTTTCTTT. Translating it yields CASSLGQGGENTEAFF.

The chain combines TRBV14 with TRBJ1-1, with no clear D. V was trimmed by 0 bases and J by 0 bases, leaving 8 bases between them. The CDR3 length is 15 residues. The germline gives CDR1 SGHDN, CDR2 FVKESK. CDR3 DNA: TGTGCCAGCAGCCAAGATGGGTGGGTGAACACTGAAGCTTTCTTT. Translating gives CASSQDGWVNTEAFF.

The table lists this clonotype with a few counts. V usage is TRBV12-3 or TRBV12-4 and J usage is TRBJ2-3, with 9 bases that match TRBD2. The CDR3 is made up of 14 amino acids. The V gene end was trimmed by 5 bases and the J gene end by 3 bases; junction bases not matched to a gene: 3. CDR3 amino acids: CASSTSGRTDTQYF. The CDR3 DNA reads TGTGCCAGCAGTACTAGCGGGCGGACAGATACGCAGTATTTT.

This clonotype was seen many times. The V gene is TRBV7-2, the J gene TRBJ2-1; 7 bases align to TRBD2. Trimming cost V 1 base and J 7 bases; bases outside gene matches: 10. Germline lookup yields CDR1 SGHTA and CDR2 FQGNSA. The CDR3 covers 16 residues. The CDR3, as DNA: TGTGCCAGCAGCTTAGATGGGACTACACTTATGAATGAGCAGTTCTTC. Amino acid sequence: CASSLDGTTLMNEQFF.

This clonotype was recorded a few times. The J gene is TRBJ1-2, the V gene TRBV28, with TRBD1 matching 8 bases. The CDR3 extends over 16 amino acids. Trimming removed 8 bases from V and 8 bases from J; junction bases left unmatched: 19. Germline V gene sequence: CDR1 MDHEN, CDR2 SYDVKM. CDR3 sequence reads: CASGLWAGGAANGYTF. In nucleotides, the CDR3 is TGTGCCAGCGGTCTGTGGGCAGGGGGCGCTGCCAACGGCTACACCTTC.

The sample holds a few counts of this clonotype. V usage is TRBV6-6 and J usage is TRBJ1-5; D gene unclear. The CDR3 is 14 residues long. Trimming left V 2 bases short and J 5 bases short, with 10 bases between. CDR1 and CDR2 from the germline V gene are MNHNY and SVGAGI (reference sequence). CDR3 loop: CASSYTGIHQPQHF. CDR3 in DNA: TGTGCCAGCAGTTACACCGGAATCCATCAGCCCCAGCATTTT.

The CDR3 is CASSRDREHQPQHF. The CDR3 DNA follows: TGTGCCAGCAGTAGGGACAGGGAACATCAGCCCCAGCATTTT. The chain links TRBV6-5 to TRBJ1-5, with 9 bases lining up with TRBD1. CDR1 and CDR2 (germline): MNHEY, SVGAGI. This CDR3 is built from 14 residues. V lost 5 bases, J lost 5 bases, and 4 bases stayed unmatched.

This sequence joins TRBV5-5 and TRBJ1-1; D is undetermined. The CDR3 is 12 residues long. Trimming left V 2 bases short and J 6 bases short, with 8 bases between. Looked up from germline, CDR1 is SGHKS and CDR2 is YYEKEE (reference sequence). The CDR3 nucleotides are TGTGCCAGCAGCTTCACCGGGCCTGAAGCTTTCTTT. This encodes CASSFTGPEAFF.

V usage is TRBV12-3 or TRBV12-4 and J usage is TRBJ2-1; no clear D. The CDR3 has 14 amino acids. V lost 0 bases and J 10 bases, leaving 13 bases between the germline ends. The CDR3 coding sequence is TGTGCCAGCAGTTTAGCGCTCCGGCCCGGAGAGCAGTTCTTC. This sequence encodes CASSLALRPGEQFF.

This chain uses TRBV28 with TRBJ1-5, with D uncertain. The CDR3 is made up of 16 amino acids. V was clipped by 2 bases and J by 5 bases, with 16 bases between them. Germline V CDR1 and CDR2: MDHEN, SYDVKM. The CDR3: CASSLASSGGYQPQHF. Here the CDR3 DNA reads TGTGCCAGCAGTTTAGCGTCCTCCGGAGGTTATCAGCCCCAGCATTTT.

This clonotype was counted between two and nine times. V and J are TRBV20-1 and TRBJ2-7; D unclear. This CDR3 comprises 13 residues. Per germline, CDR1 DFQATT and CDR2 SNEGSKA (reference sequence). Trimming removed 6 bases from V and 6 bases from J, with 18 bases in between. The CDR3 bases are TGCAGTGCGCCTAGAGGCGGATTGTTCGAGCAGTACTTC. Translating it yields CSAPRGGLFEQYF.

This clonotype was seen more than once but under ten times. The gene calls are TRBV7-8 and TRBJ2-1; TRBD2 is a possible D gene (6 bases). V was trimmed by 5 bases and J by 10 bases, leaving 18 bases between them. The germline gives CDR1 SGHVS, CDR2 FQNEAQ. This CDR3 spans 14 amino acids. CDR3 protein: CASSLRLDSPEQFF. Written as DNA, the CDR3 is TGTGCCAGCAGCCTCAGACTAGACTCCCCGGAGCAGTTCTTC.

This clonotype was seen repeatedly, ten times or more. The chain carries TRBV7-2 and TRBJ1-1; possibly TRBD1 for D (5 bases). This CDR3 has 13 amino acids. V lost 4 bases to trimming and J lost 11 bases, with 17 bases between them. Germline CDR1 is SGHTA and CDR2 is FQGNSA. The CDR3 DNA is TGTGCCAGCAGCTATCTAACGCGCGGGGCGGCTTTCTTT. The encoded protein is CASSYLTRGAAFF.

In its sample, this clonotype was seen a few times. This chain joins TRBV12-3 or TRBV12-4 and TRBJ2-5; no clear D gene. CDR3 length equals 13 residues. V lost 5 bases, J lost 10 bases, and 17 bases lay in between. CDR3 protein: CASSLLPGFYQYF. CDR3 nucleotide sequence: TGTGCCAGCAGTCTACTGCCTGGGTTCTACCAGTACTTC.

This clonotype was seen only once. The CDR3 DNA reads as TGTGCCAGCACCCCGCGGTCGTGGGAGCAGTACTTC. It specifies CASTPRSWEQYF. This chain joins TRBV27 and TRBJ2-7; the D is unclear. This CDR3 is built from 12 residues. The ends were cut back, 7 bases at V and 7 bases at J, with 14 bases in the middle. Germline V gene sequence: CDR1 MNHEY, CDR2 SMNVEV (reference sequence).

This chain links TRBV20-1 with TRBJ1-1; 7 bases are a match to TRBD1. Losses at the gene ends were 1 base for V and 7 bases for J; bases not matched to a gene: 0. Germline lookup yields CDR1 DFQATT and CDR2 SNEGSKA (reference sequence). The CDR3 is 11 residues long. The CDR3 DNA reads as TGCAGTGCTAGAGGACAGGGTGAAGCTTTCTTT. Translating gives CSARGQGEAFF.

The CDR3: CASSQDRWGEQFF. CDR3 in DNA: TGTGCCAGCAGCCAAGACCGATGGGGCGAGCAGTTCTTC. The V call is TRBV14, the J call TRBJ2-1; tentative D call: TRBD1 (5 bases). The CDR3 is 13 residues long. Germline V gene data show CDR1 as SGHDN and CDR2 as FVKESK. Deletions cut 0 bases from V and 10 bases from J, with 10 bases between.

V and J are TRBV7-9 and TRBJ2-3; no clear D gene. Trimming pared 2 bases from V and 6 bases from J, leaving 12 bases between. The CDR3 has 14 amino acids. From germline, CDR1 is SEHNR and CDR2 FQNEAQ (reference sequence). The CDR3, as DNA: TGTGCCAGCAGCTTATACCCCGGCCCGGATACGCAGTATTTT. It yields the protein CASSLYPGPDTQYF. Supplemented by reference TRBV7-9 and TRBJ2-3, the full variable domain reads DTGVSQNPRHKITKRGQNVTFRCDPISEHNRLYWYRQTLGQGPEFLTYFQNEAQLEKSRLLSDRFSAERPKGSFSTLEIQRTEQGDSAMYLCASSLYPGPDTQYFGPGTRLTVL.

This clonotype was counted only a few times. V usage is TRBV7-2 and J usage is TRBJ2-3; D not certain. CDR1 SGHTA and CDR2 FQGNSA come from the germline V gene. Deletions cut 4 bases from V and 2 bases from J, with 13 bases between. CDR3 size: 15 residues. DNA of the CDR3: TGTGCCAGCAGCTCCCACTGGAGTACCACAGATACGCAGTATTTT. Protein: CASSSHWSTTDTQYF.

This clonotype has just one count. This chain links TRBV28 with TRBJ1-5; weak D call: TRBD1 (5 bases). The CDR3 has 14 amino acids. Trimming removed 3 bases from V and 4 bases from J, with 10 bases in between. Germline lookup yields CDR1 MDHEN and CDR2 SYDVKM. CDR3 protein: CASSFGTRNQPQHF. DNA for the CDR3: TGTGCCAGCAGTTTTGGGACTAGAAATCAGCCCCAGCATTTT.

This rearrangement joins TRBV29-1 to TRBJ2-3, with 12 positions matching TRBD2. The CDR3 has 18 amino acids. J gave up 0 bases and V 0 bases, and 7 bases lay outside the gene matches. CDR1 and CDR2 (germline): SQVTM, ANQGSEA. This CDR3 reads CSVEESLAGGLSTDTQYF. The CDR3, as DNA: TGCAGCGTTGAAGAGTCACTAGCGGGAGGATTAAGCACAGATACGCAGTATTTT.

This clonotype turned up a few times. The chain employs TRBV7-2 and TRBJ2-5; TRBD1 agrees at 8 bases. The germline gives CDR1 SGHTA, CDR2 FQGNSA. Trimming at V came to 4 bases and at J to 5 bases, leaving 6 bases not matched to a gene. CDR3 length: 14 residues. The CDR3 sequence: CASSSRTGTETQYF. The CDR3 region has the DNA TGTGCCAGCAGCTCCAGGACAGGGACGGAGACCCAGTACTTC.

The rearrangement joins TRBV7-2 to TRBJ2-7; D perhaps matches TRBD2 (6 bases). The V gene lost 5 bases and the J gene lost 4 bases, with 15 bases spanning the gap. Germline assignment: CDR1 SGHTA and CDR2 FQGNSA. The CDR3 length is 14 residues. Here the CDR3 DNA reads TGTGCCAGCAGCCCGTTTGTTCGGGGGTACGAGCAGTACTTC. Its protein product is CASSPFVRGYEQYF.

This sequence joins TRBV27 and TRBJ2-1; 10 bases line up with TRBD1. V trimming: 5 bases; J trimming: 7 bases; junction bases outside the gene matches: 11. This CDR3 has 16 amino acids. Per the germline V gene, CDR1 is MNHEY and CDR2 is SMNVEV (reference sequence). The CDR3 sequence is CASSPLWTGGVNEQFF. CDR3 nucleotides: TGTGCCAGCAGTCCACTGTGGACAGGGGGGGTGAATGAGCAGTTCTTC.